A selection of T cell receptor beta chains follows, all from one sample in a study of shared clonotypes between healthy human individuals. TCRdb's table, derived via immunoSEQ multiplex PCR, lists solely in-frame clones and lacks some. This table holds around 1.6 million clones, around 98% found once. The material sequenced was naive CD4+ T cells sorted from blood. The receptors here all came from a young man in good health. The CDR3 runs from the conserved cysteine through the conserved F or W.

cdr3_aa | j_call | v_call
CASSLPTPTIYGYTF | TRBJ1-2 | TRBV5-6
CASSHPGQGNYEQYF | TRBJ2-7 | TRBV6-6
CASSEGTGIYEQYF | TRBJ2-7 | TRBV6-1
CAQSGASTEAFF | TRBJ1-1 | TRBV2
CASSPLGTSGYNEQFF | TRBJ2-1 | TRBV18
CASSSNKGQYNQPQHF | TRBJ1-5 | TRBV27
CASSEAGLSVYNEQFF | TRBJ2-1 | TRBV2
CAAGVMTGELFF | TRBJ2-2 | TRBV2
CASSLSMLAVNTGELFF | TRBJ2-2 | TRBV5-4
CASSPRVTYSYEQYF | TRBJ2-7 | TRBV7-2
CASSQGVRTGETQYF | TRBJ2-5 | TRBV14
CASSPGSSGNTIYF | TRBJ1-3 | TRBV9
CASSLADPYEQYF | TRBJ2-7 | TRBV7-9
CASSEGGSYEQYF | TRBJ2-7 | TRBV2
CASSLRDGNEQYF | TRBJ2-7 | TRBV7-2
CSASERPAYTF | TRBJ1-2 | TRBV20-1
CASSAGSNYGYTF | TRBJ1-2 | TRBV9
CAISRGYNEQFF | TRBJ2-1 | TRBV10-3
CASSYSTRDYGYTF | TRBJ1-2 | TRBV6-5
CASSSKGIEGPFRNEQYF | TRBJ2-7 | TRBV27
CASSLKTGVGFF | TRBJ2-1 | TRBV5-6
CASSWDREPYNEQFF | TRBJ2-1 | TRBV28
CASSSNSGRYGYTF | TRBJ1-2 | TRBV5-4
CASSLVGLPPYNEQFF | TRBJ2-1 | TRBV13
CASRSGGGGQETQYF | TRBJ2-5 | TRBV6-6
CASSFGIGDVRRYEQYF | TRBJ2-7 | TRBV7-8
CAWSSGGTYEQYF | TRBJ2-7 | TRBV30
CASNRTFATNEKLFF | TRBJ1-4 | TRBV21-1
CASSLALGLAGVRGVGSETQYF | TRBJ2-5 | TRBV7-7
CASSVAPAWRQGETQYF | TRBJ2-5 | TRBV9
CASSEGRSSYNEQFF | TRBJ2-1 | TRBV2
CASSLASVSSYNEQFF | TRBJ2-1 | TRBV5-1
CASSLFYSNQPQHF | TRBJ1-5 | TRBV27
CASSVTGGAFEKLFF | TRBJ1-4 | TRBV9
CATSRGGTVTQETQYF | TRBJ2-5 | TRBV15
CATSRDLRTGNNEQFF | TRBJ2-1 | TRBV15
CASSKDRTTYEQYF | TRBJ2-7 | TRBV7-2
CASGAGMEMNTEAFF | TRBJ1-1 | TRBV7-2
CASSLTKEGVETQYF | TRBJ2-5 | TRBV7-3
CASSDEVREKLFF | TRBJ1-4 | TRBV25-1
CATSRDPLGSRGIEAFF | TRBJ1-1 | TRBV15
CASSPPTNTEAFF | TRBJ1-1 | TRBV5-1
CASSLGLAGSTDTQYF | TRBJ2-3 | TRBV19
CASSEAYEQYF | TRBJ2-7 | TRBV25-1
CSVERIGIKAFF | TRBJ1-1 | TRBV29-1
CASSVGQNYGYTF | TRBJ1-2 | TRBV9
CASSIGQGMANYGYTF | TRBJ1-2 | TRBV5-5
CASSIGSGNTIYF | TRBJ1-3 | TRBV19
CASSVSLGSYEQYF | TRBJ2-7 | TRBV9
CASSVLQGSEQFF | TRBJ2-1 | TRBV9
CASAGGSGAGTSGRQYNEQFF | TRBJ2-1 | TRBV18
CASSLISGSSYNEQFF | TRBJ2-1 | TRBV7-2